This T cell receptor (beta chain) was identified during a study of T cell responses to AZD1222 COVID-19 vaccine. Points from the study as a whole: Among AZD1222 vaccinees, only 5 to 7 were seropositive at baseline. Clonal diversity was possibly underestimated, and the donors were mostly white British, with more females.

For this clone: What it binds is unknown.

Sequencing was performed with immunoSEQ multiplex PCR; in TCRdb, only in-frame clones are kept and a portion is missing. The repertoire includes about 110,000 clones, roughly 90% of them detected once, and around 1.2% sits in the top ten. The CDR3 length is 15 residues. V shed 0 bases, J shed 5 bases, and the junction held 6 bases outside the gene matches. Per germline, CDR1 SGHDN and CDR2 FVKESK. The sample in question was peripheral blood, obtained on day 0 of AZD1222 vaccination. The sequence derives from an adult in good health. The chain employs TRBV14 and TRBJ2-5; 7 nucleotides match TRBD1. CDR3 nucleotides: TGTGCCAGCAGCCAAGACTACGACAGGGAGGAGACCCAGTACTTC. Translated: CASSQDYDREETQYF. Based on the CDR3 plus reference TRBV14 and TRBJ2-5, the full variable domain is EAGVTQFPSHSVIEKGQTVTLRCDPISGHDNLYWYRRVMGKEIKFLLHFVKESKQDESGMPNNRFLAERTGGTYSTLKVQPAELEDSGVYFCASSQDYDREETQYFGPGTRLLVL.